This passage covers 9 T cell receptor beta chains from one sample sequenced in a study of sequential checkpoint blockade in melanoma. Profiling relied on immunoSEQ multiplex PCR, and the TCRdb table lists in-frame clones only, not all of them. Of about 7,000 clones in the sample, around 30% are singletons; the top ten hold over 20%. Treatment specified: randomized to nivolumab then ipilimumab (arm A) or the reverse (arm B). Here the sequenced sample was tumor tissue (inferred from file names), taken from a patient given nivolumab and ipilimumab in sequence. Source of these receptors: a human donor with melanoma.

Only a few counts were recorded for this clone. The rearrangement joins TRBV9 to TRBJ2-5, with a weak D call TRBD1 (7 bases). The length of the CDR3 is 15 residues. Germline-derived CDR1 and CDR2 are SGDLS and YYNGEE. The V and J ends lost 3 bases and 6 bases respectively, with 18 bases between them. CDR3 in DNA: TGTGCCAGCAGCGGACGACAGGGAGGACGTAAGACCCAGTACTTC. Amino acid sequence: CASSGRQGGRKTQYF.

V usage is TRBV19 and J usage is TRBJ1-4; 9 bases map to TRBD1. Trimming cost V 6 bases and J 8 bases; bases outside gene matches: 1. The CDR3 spans 12 residues. Germline loops: CDR1 LNHDA, CDR2 SQIVND (reference sequence). The CDR3 spells CASRGQGEKLFF. CDR3 sequence (DNA): TGTGCCAGTAGAGGACAGGGGGAAAAACTGTTTTTT.

The gene calls are TRBV11-3 and TRBJ1-5; 8 bases match TRBD1. This CDR3 spans 15 amino acids. V lost 1 base to trimming and J lost 4 bases; unmatched junction nucleotides: 3. CDR1 is SGHNT and CDR2 is YENEEA in the germline V gene. CDR3 region: CASSLGTGQNQPQHF. For the CDR3, the DNA is TGTGCCAGCAGCTTAGGGACAGGGCAAAATCAGCCCCAGCATTTT. Full variable domain (outside the CDR3, taken from reference TRBV11-3 and TRBJ1-5): EAGVVQSPRYKIIEKKQPVAFWCNPISGHNTLYWYLQNLGQGPELLIRYENEEAVDDSQLPKDRFSAERLKGVDSTLKIQPAELGDSAVYLCASSLGTGQNQPQHFGDGTRLSIL.

In this sample, this clone is large. The chain recombines TRBV9 with TRBJ1-1; D perhaps matches TRBD1 (5 bases). There are 16 residues in the CDR3. Trimming removed 0 bases from V and 5 bases from J, with 17 bases in between. Germline CDR1 and CDR2: SGDLS and YYNGEE. The CDR3 region has the DNA TGTGCCAGCAGCGTAGGCCTACGGGGGAGCTTGACTGAAGCTTTCTTT. It specifies CASSVGLRGSLTEAFF.

This chain uses TRBV5-1 with TRBJ1-1; D not certain. The CDR3 length is 15 residues. Germline V gene sequence: CDR1 SGHRS, CDR2 YFSETQ. V lost 4 bases, J lost 4 bases, and 17 bases lay in between. The DNA for the CDR3 is TGCGCCAGCAGCCCGGGTCCTACCGCGGTCACTGAAGCTTTCTTT. As protein: CASSPGPTAVTEAFF.

The chain combines TRBV28 with TRBJ2-5, with D possibly matching TRBD1 (5 bases). V was shortened by 3 bases and J by 5 bases, with 13 bases between the two germline ends. This CDR3 comprises 14 residues. Germline V lookup: CDR1 MDHEN, CDR2 SYDVKM. The CDR3 loop reads CASSLLTVGETQYF. The CDR3 DNA reads TGTGCCAGCAGTTTGCTGACAGTGGGCGAGACCCAGTACTTC.

This chain connects TRBV30 to TRBJ1-1; 8 nucleotides line up with TRBD1. In germline, CDR1 is GTSNPN, CDR2 SVGIG (reference sequence). The CDR3 length is 13 residues. The J segment lost 4 bases and the V segment lost 3 bases, leaving 4 bases of the junction unmatched. For the CDR3, the DNA is TGTGCCTGGAGACAGGGGGGTAGCACTGAAGCTTTCTTT. This sequence encodes CAWRQGGSTEAFF.

The sample holds many counts of this clone. V usage is TRBV7-6 and J usage is TRBJ2-2, with a tentative D call TRBD1 (5 bases). V lost 6 bases, J lost 4 bases, and 15 bases lay in between. CDR3 length: 15 residues. CDR1 is SGHVS, CDR2 FNYEAQ, per germline. CDR3 sequence: CASRPDSLSTGELFF. As DNA, the CDR3 is TGTGCCAGCAGGCCCGACAGCCTCTCCACCGGGGAGCTGTTTTTT. Variable domain in full (rest from reference TRBV7-6 and TRBJ2-2): GAGVSQSPRYKVTKRGQDVALRCDPISGHVSLYWYRQALGQGPEFLTYFNYEAQQDKSGLPNDRFSAERPEGSISTLTIQRTEQRDSAMYRCASRPDSLSTGELFFGEGSRLTVL.

The chain joins TRBV18 to TRBJ2-2; TRBD2 agrees at 11 bases. The CDR3 length is 16 residues. V dropped 5 bases and J dropped 4; count of bases not matched to a gene: 6. CDR1 is KGHSH and CDR2 is LQKENI in the germline V gene. CDR3 nucleotide sequence: TGTGCCAGCTCAATGACTGGGACTAGCGGCACCGGGGAGCTGTTTTTT. The encoded protein is CASSMTGTSGTGELFF.